One sample yielded the 24 T cell receptor beta chains listed below, sequenced in a study of T-cell reconstitution after alpha-beta-depleted transplantation in children. A TCRbeta library incorporating unique molecular identifiers was prepared. MiXCR was run by TCRdb on the PCR reads, yielding one entry per CDR3 protein. The top ten hold approximately 4.3% of the sample, which has about 340,000 distinct CDR3 sequences, about an eighth seen once. Sequencing used PBMCs, obtained from the stem cell graft. The receptor set was obtained from a human donor who donated a stem cell graft to a child with Fanconi anemia.

This clonotype has just a few counts. The chain recombines TRBV10-3 with TRBJ2-5; possibly TRBD1 for D (6 bases). This CDR3 region has 15 residues. Germline CDR1 is ENHRY and CDR2 is SYGVKD. Deletions cut 10 bases from V and 4 bases from J, with 22 bases between. The CDR3 DNA reads as TGTGCCACACACCCTGGACAGCCAGACGGAGAGACCCAGTACTTC. Translation: CATHPGQPDGETQYF.

Many counts were recorded for this clonotype. The genes are TRBV2 and TRBJ1-4, with a tentative D call TRBD1 (5 bases). Germline CDR1 SNHLY, CDR2 FYNNEI. The CDR3 extends over 12 amino acids. Trimming took off 2 bases at V and 12 bases at J, with 10 bases between the two ends. CDR3 in amino acids: CASSESGDQLFF. The CDR3 DNA follows: TGTGCCAGCAGTGAATCGGGGGACCAACTGTTTTTT.

This chain joins TRBV4-3 and TRBJ1-6; D is unclear. Trimming cost V 0 bases and J 9 bases, with 6 bases left between them. Germline lookup yields CDR1 LGHNA and CDR2 YSLEER. The CDR3 extends over 13 amino acids. The CDR3 DNA is TGCGCCAGCAGCCAAGATAAGGGTTCACCCCTCCACTTT. This codes for CASSQDKGSPLHF.

The chain's CDR3 is CASSYRSSGGAGELFF. The CDR3 bases are TGTGCCAGCAGCTACAGATCTAGCGGGGGGGCGGGGGAGCTGTTTTTT. The chain joins TRBV7-2 to TRBJ2-2; 12 bases fit TRBD2. Germline V lookup: CDR1 SGHTA, CDR2 FQGNSA. The junction had 8 bases not matched to a gene; V was cut back by 4 bases and J by 8 bases. The CDR3 is made up of 16 amino acids.

There are many counts of this clonotype. The chain uses TRBV29-1 and TRBJ1-2; D is perhaps TRBD1 (5 bases). CDR3 length equals 12 residues. Germline-derived CDR1 and CDR2 are SQVTM and ANQGSEA. The V end was cut by 5 bases, the J end by 8 bases, with 15 bases between. The CDR3 sequence: CSVSWQGGGYTF. In DNA form, the CDR3 reads TGCAGCGTTTCTTGGCAGGGCGGCGGCTACACCTTC.

About this clonotype: This may come from a read error, since a much larger clone is one base off. This rearrangement joins TRBV5-1 to TRBJ2-5; D is unclear. This CDR3 has 13 residues. The germline CDR1 and CDR2 sequences are SGHRS and YFSETQ. The CDR3 region is CASSREVQETQSF. The DNA for the CDR3 is TGCGCCAGCAGCCGTGAAGTCCAAGAGACCCAGTCCTTC.

This sequence joins TRBV28 and TRBJ2-7; D remains unclear. The V and J ends lost 3 bases and 7 bases respectively, with 10 bases between them. The CDR3 spans 12 residues. CDR1 and CDR2 from the germline V gene are MDHEN and SYDVKM. Written as DNA, the CDR3 is TGTGCCAGCAGTTTCTCCAGTTCTGAGCAGTACGTC. It translates to CASSFSSSEQYV.

This clonotype was counted ten times or more. The chain employs TRBV5-1 and TRBJ1-1, with a weak D call TRBD1 (6 bases). Looked up from germline, CDR1 is SGHRS and CDR2 is YFSETQ. This CDR3 has 12 amino acids. V dropped 3 bases and J dropped 8 bases, with 11 bases sitting between them. Written as DNA, the CDR3 is TGCGCCAGCAGCTCTCAGGGGACGGAAGCTTTCTTT. Translating it yields CASSSQGTEAFF.

This clonotype was recorded at least ten times. V usage is TRBV5-1 and J usage is TRBJ1-1; 8 bases are a match to TRBD1. V shed 5 bases and J 1 base; nucleotides not matched to a gene: 4. Germline V lookup: CDR1 SGHRS, CDR2 YFSETQ. The CDR3 totals 14 residues. The DNA of the CDR3 is TGCGCCAGCAGAACCGGGACAGGGAACACTGAAGCTTTCTTT. This translates into CASRTGTGNTEAFF. Combining the CDR3 with reference TRBV5-1 and TRBJ1-1 gives the whole variable domain KAGVTQTPRYLIKTRGQQVTLSCSPISGHRSVSWYQQTPGQGLQFLFEYFSETQRNKGNFPGRFSGRQFSNSRSEMNVSTLELGDSALYLCASRTGTGNTEAFFGQGTRLTVV.

The V call is TRBV10-3, the J call TRBJ2-6; D may be TRBD1 (5 bases). V lost 4 bases, J lost 5 bases, and 12 bases lay in between. CDR1 is ENHRY and CDR2 is SYGVKD in the germline V gene. This CDR3 is built from 15 residues. The CDR3 DNA reads as TGTGCCATCAGTGGGGGTGACAGTCGGGCCAACGTCCTGACTTTC. Residues: CAISGGDSRANVLTF.

The rearrangement uses TRBV7-8 and TRBJ2-1; TRBD1 matches at 7 bases. This CDR3 has 15 amino acids. CDR1 is SGHVS, CDR2 FQNEAQ, per germline. V was clipped by 6 bases and J by 7 bases; unmatched bases: 12. The CDR3 DNA follows: TGTGCCAGCAGTCGGTTCAGGGGGATTGTGAATGAGCAGTTCTTC. This codes for CASSRFRGIVNEQFF.

This clonotype was seen repeatedly, ten times or more. The chain uses TRBV6-2 or TRBV6-3 and TRBJ2-5, with D perhaps TRBD2 (7 bases). CDR1 is MNHEY, CDR2 SVGEGT, per germline. This CDR3 has 14 residues. V gave up 5 bases and J gave up 1 base, with 11 bases separating them. CDR3 DNA: TGTGCCAGCAGTCCTCGGGGGGCCCAAGAGACCCAGTACTTC. As protein: CASSPRGAQETQYF.

The table lists this clonotype with many counts. V gene TRBV6-5 combines with J gene TRBJ2-1; D is undetermined. V lost 0 bases to trimming and J lost 10 bases, with 4 bases between them. Per germline, CDR1 MNHEY and CDR2 SVGAGI. This CDR3 comprises 11 residues. CDR3 sequence (DNA): TGTGCCAGCAGTTACTCGGGAGAGCAGTTCTTC. This sequence encodes CASSYSGEQFF.

In its sample, this clonotype was seen a few times. CDR3 sequence (DNA): TGTGCCACGGCGCCGGGACTAGCGGTTACCGGGGAGCTGTTTTTT. Protein product: CATAPGLAVTGELFF. This rearrangement joins TRBV15 to TRBJ2-2; 11 bases match TRBD2. Germline CDR1 LNHNV, CDR2 YYDKDF (reference sequence). V was pared by 9 bases and J by 5 bases, with 8 bases of the junction left unmatched. The CDR3 has 15 residues.

This clonotype was observed a handful of times. The chain combines TRBV16 with TRBJ1-1; no definite D call. Germline-derived CDR1 and CDR2 are KGHSY and FQNENV. The CDR3 loop spans 13 amino acids. Trimming took off 6 bases at V and 1 base at J, with 9 bases between the two ends. Written as DNA, the CDR3 is TGTGCCAGCAGGCAACAGAGGAACACTGAAGCTTTCTTT. As protein: CASRQQRNTEAFF.

The genes are TRBV4-1 and TRBJ2-1; 7 bases match TRBD1. CDR3 length equals 15 residues. The V segment lost 0 bases and the J segment 9 bases; nucleotides outside the gene matches: 8. Germline V gene data show CDR1 as MGHRA and CDR2 as YSYEKL. CDR3 DNA sequence: TGCGCCAGCAGCCAAGATCTATTAACAGGGGCTGAGCAGTTCTTC. Its translation: CASSQDLLTGAEQFF.

This clonotype came up many times. This chain uses TRBV11-2 with TRBJ1-1; D uncertain. The CDR3 loop spans 15 amino acids. Trimming removed 6 bases from V and 1 base from J, with 15 bases in between. Germline CDR1 SGHAT, CDR2 FQNNGV. The CDR3 DNA reads TGTGCCAGCAGGGACCCCACAGTCTCGAACACTGAAGCTTTCTTT. Translation gives CASRDPTVSNTEAFF.

In this sample, this clonotype turned up a few times. This chain joins TRBV5-1 and TRBJ2-5; the D is unclear. The V end was cut by 2 bases, the J end by 4 bases, with 9 bases between. Germline V gives CDR1 SGHRS, CDR2 YFSETQ. The CDR3 has 13 residues. The CDR3 DNA sequence: TGCGCCAGCAGCTTTGAGTCGATAGAGACCCAGTACTTC. It yields the protein CASSFESIETQYF.

This clonotype was counted many times. The genes are TRBV11-2 and TRBJ2-7; 8 bases fit TRBD2. Germline CDR1 and CDR2: SGHAT and FQNNGV. The V segment lost 7 bases and the J segment 4 bases; nucleotides outside the gene matches: 12. The CDR3 totals 15 residues. The CDR3 DNA sequence: TGTGCCAGCACTCAAGAGGGAAAGCGGGGGTACGAGCAGTACTTC. Translation gives CASTQEGKRGYEQYF.

In its sample, this clonotype was seen a few times. V usage is TRBV12-3 or TRBV12-4 and J usage is TRBJ1-1, with 9 bases fitting TRBD1. J gave up 2 bases and V 7 bases, and 5 bases lay outside the gene matches. The CDR3 length is 14 residues. CDR3 amino acids: CASNPGQGNTEAFF. The CDR3 DNA is TGTGCCAGCAACCCGGGACAGGGAAACACTGAAGCTTTCTTT.

The chain employs TRBV18 and TRBJ1-4, with D perhaps TRBD1 (5 bases). V lost 3 bases to trimming and J lost 3 bases, with 11 bases between them. Looked up from germline, CDR1 is KGHSH and CDR2 is LQKENI. The CDR3 has 15 residues. CDR3 nucleotide sequence: TGTGCCAGCTCACCGGGACCCGGATCTAATGAAAAACTGTTTTTT. Encoded protein: CASSPGPGSNEKLFF.

The sample holds a few counts of this clonotype. The V gene is TRBV6-2 or TRBV6-3, the J gene TRBJ2-1, with D perhaps given as TRBD1 or TRBD2 (6 bases each). The ends were cut back, 0 bases at V and 10 bases at J, with 13 bases in the middle. Germline V gives CDR1 MNHEY, CDR2 SVGEGT. CDR3 length equals 14 residues. The CDR3 protein is CASSYSDSGGEQFF. CDR3 sequence (DNA): TGTGCCAGCAGTTACTCGGACAGTGGGGGGGAGCAGTTCTTC.

The V and J genes are TRBV5-1 and TRBJ2-7; D is unclear. Germline loops: CDR1 SGHRS, CDR2 YFSETQ. The CDR3 is 15 residues long. The ends were cut back, 0 bases at V and 0 bases at J, with 10 bases in the middle. CDR3 residues: CASSLAGTVSYEQYF. CDR3 in DNA: TGCGCCAGCAGCTTGGCCGGCACAGTCTCCTACGAGCAGTACTTC.

V usage is TRBV28 and J usage is TRBJ2-1; D call uncertain. V was shortened by 2 bases and J by 5 bases, with 13 bases between the two germline ends. Germline values: CDR1 MDHEN, CDR2 SYDVKM. The CDR3 covers 15 residues. DNA of the CDR3: TGTGCCAGCAGTTTAGCCCCCTACGGAGACAATGAGCAGTTCTTC. As protein: CASSLAPYGDNEQFF.